Each of the 10 T cell receptor beta chains below was sequenced from the same sample in a study of cytomegalovirus exposure and HLA in healthy donors. Here immunoSEQ multiplex PCR was the method, and the copy in TCRdb shows in-frame clones only, minus some. Of about 200,000 clones in the sample, around 87% were seen once. The sample was PBMCs. These receptors were taken from a woman under 30 in good health and CMV-seropositive.

The chain joins TRBV6-5 to TRBJ2-7; D gene ambiguous. Trimming took 9 bases from V and 1 from J, leaving 13 bases between them. The CDR3 sequence is 13 residues long. Germline CDR1 reads MNHEY; CDR2 reads SVGAGI. CDR3 coding DNA: TGTGCCAGTCAGGCCTCCTTTTCCTACGAGCAGTACTTC. As protein: CASQASFSYEQYF.

The chain combines TRBV7-8 with TRBJ2-1; 11 positions agree with TRBD2. This CDR3 contains 18 residues. Germline CDR1 is SGHVS and CDR2 is FQNEAQ. J lost 3 bases, V lost 4 bases, and 11 bases had no gene match. CDR3 sequence (DNA): TGTGCCAGCAGCTCCCCGACCCGACTAGCGGGATTCTACAATGAGCAGTTCTTC. The encoded protein is CASSSPTRLAGFYNEQFF. The full variable domain, rest sourced from reference TRBV7-8 and TRBJ2-1, is GAGVSQSPRYKVAKRGQDVALRCDPISGHVSLFWYQQALGQGPEFLTYFQNEAQLDKSGLPSDRFFAERPEGSVSTLKIQRTQQEDSAVYLCASSSPTRLAGFYNEQFFGPGTRLTVL.

The genes are TRBV6-5 and TRBJ2-3, with D tentatively TRBD2 (6 bases). This CDR3 has 16 residues. Trimming took 2 bases from V and 2 from J, leaving 14 bases between them. Germline CDR1 and CDR2: MNHEY and SVGAGI. The CDR3 spells CASSYGGIHPTDTQYF. The CDR3 nucleotides read TGTGCCAGCAGTTACGGGGGGATTCACCCCACAGATACGCAGTATTTT.

V gene TRBV6-4 combines with J gene TRBJ2-1; 9 nucleotides match TRBD2. Germline assignment: CDR1 MRHNA and CDR2 SNTAGT. The trim removed 4 bases at V and 9 bases at J, leaving 7 bases unmatched. The CDR3 contains 14 residues. This CDR3 is CASSGLAVGGEQFF. The CDR3 nucleotides read TGTGCCAGCAGTGGACTAGCGGTGGGGGGTGAGCAGTTCTTC.

This clone was seen more than once but under ten times. The rearrangement joins TRBV19 to TRBJ1-1; D may be TRBD1 (5 bases). Trimming removed 3 bases from V and 6 bases from J, with 14 bases in between. Germline-derived CDR1 and CDR2 are LNHDA and SQIVND (reference sequence). CDR3 length equals 14 residues. CDR3: CASSMVGGAAEAFF. CDR3 DNA sequence: TGTGCCAGTAGTATGGTGGGGGGAGCCGCTGAAGCTTTCTTT.

The chain combines TRBV6-1 with TRBJ1-1; 8 bases are a match to TRBD1. Germline CDR1 is MNHNS and CDR2 is SASEGT. Losses at the gene ends were 6 bases for V and 7 bases for J; bases not matched to a gene: 7. The CDR3 runs 13 residues. The CDR3 loop reads CASSLDRDFEAFF. Here the CDR3 DNA reads TGTGCCAGCAGCTTGGACAGGGACTTTGAAGCTTTCTTT.

This sequence joins TRBV6-5 and TRBJ1-3; D is unclear. Looked up from germline, CDR1 is MNHEY and CDR2 is SVGAGI. V gave up 4 bases and J gave up 7 bases, with 17 bases separating them. The CDR3 sequence is 15 residues long. CDR3 coding DNA: TGTGCCAGCAGTTCCTACAGTAATCCGGGGAACACCATATATTTT. Translation: CASSSYSNPGNTIYF.

CDR3 sequence: CASTHRGLGKNIQYF. The CDR3 DNA reads TGTGCCAGTACTCACAGGGGGCTAGGCAAAAACATTCAGTACTTC. The J gene is TRBJ2-4, the V gene TRBV27; TRBD1 matches 9 bases. V shed 9 bases, J shed 3 bases, and the junction held 9 bases outside the gene matches. Per germline, CDR1 MNHEY and CDR2 SMNVEV (reference sequence). CDR3 length: 15 amino acids.

This chain links TRBV7-7 with TRBJ2-3, with D hard to call. Trimming removed 5 bases from V and 0 bases from J, with 6 bases in between. The CDR3 extends over 13 amino acids. Germline V lookup: CDR1 SSHAT, CDR2 FNYEAQ (reference sequence). The CDR3 coding sequence is TGTGCCAGCAGCACAGACAGCACAGATACGCAGTATTTT. It translates to CASSTDSTDTQYF.

The chain is built from TRBV27 and TRBJ1-5; 9 bases line up with TRBD1. The CDR3 extends over 15 amino acids. V trimming: 5 bases; J trimming: 5 bases; junction bases outside the gene matches: 7. Germline-derived CDR1 and CDR2 are MNHEY and SMNVEV (reference sequence). CDR3: CASSLGQGQYQPQHF. The CDR3, as DNA: TGTGCCAGCAGTCTCGGACAGGGGCAGTATCAGCCCCAGCATTTT.